This TCR beta chain is from a study of response to subunit inactivated influenza vaccine. Trimming took 2 bases from V and 7 from J; bases not matched to a gene: 9. CDR3 length equals 16 residues. Germline CDR1 reads SGHRS; CDR2 reads YFSETQ. One entry per CDR3 protein results from TCRdb running MiXCR on the RT-PCR reads. The profile shows under 550,000 distinct CDR3 sequences, 7.2% of them singletons. The table lists this clonotype with a few counts. This TCR was sampled from a man between 50 and 75 years old who received an inactivated influenza vaccine. The chain combines TRBV5-1 with TRBJ2-1, with 10 bases matching TRBD2. The material was PBMCs from blood, obtained 23 months after vaccination. Here the CDR3 reads CASSLGAGGPLNEQFF. As DNA, the CDR3 is TGCGCCAGCAGCTTAGGAGCGGGGGGGCCTTTGAATGAGCAGTTCTTC.